This T cell receptor beta chain was retrieved from a study of blood T cell repertoires in COVID-19. Study-wide background: T cells, B-cell-depleted T cells, or PBMCs provided the cDNA or gDNA that served as material.

Shortly before study entry, within 2 weeks, exposed participants had met a COVID-19 case. Under the authors' procedure: By means of reference gene primer amplification, nucleated cell counts were estimated. TCRdb's table, derived via immunoSEQ multiplex PCR, lists solely in-frame clones and lacks some. V and J calls and clone size come straight from that table; D and trimming were deduced from the DNA. This table has about 430,000 clones, 70% to 90% appearing once. CDR1 and CDR2 from the germline V gene are KGHSH and LQKENI. Trimming pared 0 bases from V and 3 bases from J, leaving 9 bases between. CDR3 length: 15 amino acids.

The sequenced sample was PBMCs or T cells enriched from blood (not recorded which). The rearrangement uses TRBV18 and TRBJ1-5; TRBD1 is a possible D gene (5 bases). The sequence came from a woman under 30 who had been exposed to COVID-19. The CDR3, as DNA: TGTGCCAGCTCACCACCAGGGGTCAACAATCAGCCCCAGCATTTT. Translation gives CASSPPGVNNQPQHF.